This T cell receptor beta chain was identified in a study of blood T cell repertoires in COVID-19. The overall study: Samples came from the United States, Italy and Spain, spanning acute and convalescent COVID-19. Nucleic acid was either cDNA or gDNA, and it came from T cells, B-cell-depleted T cells, or PBMCs.

Authors' methods: Reference gene primer amplification yielded estimated nucleated cell counts. Profiling relied on immunoSEQ multiplex PCR, and the TCRdb table lists in-frame clones only, not all of them. The V and J calls and the clone size are those of that table, but D and trimming were determined from the DNA. The table includes under 60,000 clones, roughly four fifths detected once. The sequence came from a man aged 40-50 years with acute or convalescent COVID-19. Source material: peripheral blood.

The chain's CDR3 is CASSFVEETQYF. For the CDR3, the DNA is TGTGCCAGCAGCTTCGTTGAGGAGACCCAGTACTTC. This chain links TRBV5-4 with TRBJ2-5; D unresolved. Trimming took 2 bases from V and 5 from J, leaving 7 bases between them. The CDR3 consists of 12 residues. Germline lookup yields CDR1 SGHNT and CDR2 YYREEE (reference sequence).